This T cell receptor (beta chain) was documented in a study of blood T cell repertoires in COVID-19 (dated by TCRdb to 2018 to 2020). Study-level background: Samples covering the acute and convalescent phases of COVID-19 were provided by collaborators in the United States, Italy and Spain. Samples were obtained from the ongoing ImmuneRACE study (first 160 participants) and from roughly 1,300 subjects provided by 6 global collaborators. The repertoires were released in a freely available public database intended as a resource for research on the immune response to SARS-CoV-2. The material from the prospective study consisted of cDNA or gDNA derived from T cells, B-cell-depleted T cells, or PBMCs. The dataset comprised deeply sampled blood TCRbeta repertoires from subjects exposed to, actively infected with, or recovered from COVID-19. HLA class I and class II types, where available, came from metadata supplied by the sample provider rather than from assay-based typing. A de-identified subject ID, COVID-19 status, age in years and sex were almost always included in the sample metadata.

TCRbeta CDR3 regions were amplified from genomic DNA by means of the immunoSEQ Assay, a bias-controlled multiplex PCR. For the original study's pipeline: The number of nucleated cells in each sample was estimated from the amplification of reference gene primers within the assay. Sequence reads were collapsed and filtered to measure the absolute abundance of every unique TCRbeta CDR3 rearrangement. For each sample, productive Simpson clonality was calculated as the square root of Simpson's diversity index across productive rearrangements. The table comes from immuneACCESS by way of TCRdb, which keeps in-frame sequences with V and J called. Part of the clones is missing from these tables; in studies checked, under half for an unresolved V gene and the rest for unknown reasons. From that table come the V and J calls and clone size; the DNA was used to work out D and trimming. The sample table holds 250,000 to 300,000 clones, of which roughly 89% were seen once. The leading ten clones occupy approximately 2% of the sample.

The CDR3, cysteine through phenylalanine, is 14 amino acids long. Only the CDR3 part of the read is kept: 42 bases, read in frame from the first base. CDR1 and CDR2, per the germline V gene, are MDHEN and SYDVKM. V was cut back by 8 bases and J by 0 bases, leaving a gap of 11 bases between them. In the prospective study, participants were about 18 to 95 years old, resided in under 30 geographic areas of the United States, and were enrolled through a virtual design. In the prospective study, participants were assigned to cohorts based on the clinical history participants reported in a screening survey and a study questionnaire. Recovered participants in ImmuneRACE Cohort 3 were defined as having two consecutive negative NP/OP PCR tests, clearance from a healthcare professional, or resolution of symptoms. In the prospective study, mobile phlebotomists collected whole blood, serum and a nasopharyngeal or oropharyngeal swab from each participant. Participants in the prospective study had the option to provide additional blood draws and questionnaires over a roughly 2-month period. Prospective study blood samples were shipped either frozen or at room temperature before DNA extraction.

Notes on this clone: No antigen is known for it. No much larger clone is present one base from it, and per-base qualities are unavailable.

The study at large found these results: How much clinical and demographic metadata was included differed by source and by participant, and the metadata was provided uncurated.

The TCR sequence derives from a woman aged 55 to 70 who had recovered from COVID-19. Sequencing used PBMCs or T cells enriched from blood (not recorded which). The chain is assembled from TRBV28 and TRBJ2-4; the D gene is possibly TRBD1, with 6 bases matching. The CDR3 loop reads CASVGALAKNIQYF. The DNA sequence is TGTGCCAGCGTGGGGGCCCTAGCCAAAAACATTCAGTACTTC.